These 11 T cell receptor beta chains originate from one sample sequenced in a study. TCRdb used MiXCR to reprocess the RT-PCR reads, holding one entry per CDR3 protein. This table holds fewer than 800,000 distinct CDR3 sequences, 11% to 15% found once. Sequenced input: memory CD4+ T cells from blood. The receptors were sampled from a female donor in good health, serving as a healthy control.

This clonotype was seen ten or more times. The rearrangement joins TRBV5-1 to TRBJ2-7; D not resolved. Germline loops: CDR1 SGHRS, CDR2 YFSETQ. CDR3 length: 13 residues. V was pared by 0 bases and J by 4 bases, with 8 bases between. For the CDR3, the DNA is TGCGCCAGCAGCTTGGATCATGGGTACGAGCAGTACTTC. The encoded protein is CASSLDHGYEQYF.

This clonotype was detected only a few times. The chain has TRBV2 and TRBJ1-1; D might be TRBD1 (5 bases). This CDR3 has 16 amino acids. From germline, CDR1 is SNHLY and CDR2 FYNNEI. V was cut by 3 bases and J by 1 base, with 15 bases left in between. CDR3 residues: CASSDPGSPQNTEAFF. The CDR3 DNA sequence: TGTGCCAGCAGTGATCCAGGGTCTCCCCAGAACACTGAAGCTTTCTTT.

The J gene is TRBJ2-3, the V gene TRBV5-4; TRBD2 aligns across 11 bases. CDR3 length: 13 residues. Trimming at V came to 8 bases and at J to 5 bases, leaving 4 bases not matched to a gene. The V gene's germline CDR1 is SGHNT and CDR2 YYREEE (reference sequence). The CDR3 sequence is CASSGGEVDTQYF. CDR3 coding DNA: TGTGCCAGTAGCGGGGGGGAAGTAGATACGCAGTATTTT.

The rearrangement uses TRBV6-2 or TRBV6-3 and TRBJ2-5; possible D gene TRBD2, 5 bases. The V end was cut by 5 bases, the J end by 7 bases, with 23 bases between. CDR1 MNHEY and CDR2 SVGEGT come from the germline V gene. The length of the CDR3 is 16 residues. Here the CDR3 reads CASSARTSYPPGTQYF. The CDR3 nucleotides read TGTGCCAGCAGTGCCCGGACTTCCTACCCTCCGGGGACCCAGTACTTC.

The rearrangement joins TRBV3-1 to TRBJ1-1; 11 bases agree with TRBD1. This CDR3 is built from 13 residues. The germline V gene has CDR1 LGHDT and CDR2 YNNKEL (reference sequence). V shed 1 base and J 13 bases; nucleotides not matched to a gene: 5. The CDR3 region has the DNA TGTGCCAGCAGCCAAGGGGCGGGACAGGGGGATTTCTTT. This gives the protein CASSQGAGQGDFF.

The chain is built from TRBV7-9 and TRBJ2-1; perhaps TRBD2 as D (6 bases). Trimming removed 7 bases from V and 10 bases from J, with 20 bases in between. The CDR3 has 14 residues. Germline V gene data show CDR1 as SEHNR and CDR2 as FQNEAQ (reference sequence). CDR3 bases: TGTGCCAGCACCCTCACCGCTCTAGCGAGCGAGCAGTTCTTC. Amino acids: CASTLTALASEQFF.

This clonotype was seen ten or more times. The chain employs TRBV20-1 and TRBJ2-7, with TRBD2 identical over 7 bases. With V trimmed by 1 base and J by 6 bases, 9 bases remained unmatched. The germline V gene encodes CDR1 DFQATT and CDR2 SNEGSKA (reference sequence). CDR3 length: 14 amino acids. The CDR3, as DNA: TGCAGTGCTAGAGTCGGCGGGAGCGTCGGCGAGCAGTACTTC. Encoded protein: CSARVGGSVGEQYF.

Many counts were recorded for this clonotype. CDR3: CASREQATNEKLFF. DNA of the CDR3: TGTGCCAGCAGAGAACAGGCAACTAATGAAAAACTGTTTTTT. The J gene is TRBJ1-4, the V gene TRBV6-5; D possibly corresponds to TRBD1 (5 bases). The CDR3 runs 14 residues. CDR1 is MNHEY, CDR2 SVGAGI, per germline. Trimming left V 6 bases short and J 0 bases short, with 8 bases between.

The genes are TRBV20-1 and TRBJ2-3; D not resolved. The germline V and J ends were trimmed by 2 bases and 6 bases, with 18 bases remaining between them. CDR1 and CDR2 from the germline V gene are DFQATT and SNEGSKA (reference sequence). The CDR3 runs to 15 residues. CDR3 DNA: TGCAGTGCTAGATTTACCACATCTGGAACCGATACGCAGTATTTT. Translating gives CSARFTTSGTDTQYF.

This chain links TRBV5-1 with TRBJ1-1, with D perhaps matching TRBD1 (5 bases). V lost 4 bases and J lost 4, with 14 bases in between. CDR1 SGHRS and CDR2 YFSETQ come from the germline V gene. The CDR3 is 14 residues long. CDR3 sequence (DNA): TGCGCCAGCAGCCTACAACCTGGGGGCACTGAAGCTTTCTTT. It is translated as CASSLQPGGTEAFF.

This chain joins TRBV20-1 and TRBJ2-7, with 7 bases matching TRBD2. Germline loops: CDR1 DFQATT, CDR2 SNEGSKA (reference sequence). The CDR3 length is 14 residues. V was pared by 3 bases and J by 2 bases, with 7 bases of the junction left unmatched. DNA for the CDR3: TGCAGTGCTAGGAGAGCGGGGAGGGCCTACGAGCAGTACTTC. Translation gives CSARRAGRAYEQYF.